The 28 T cell receptor beta chains given below trace back to one sample, sequenced in a study of beta chain features in type 1 diabetes. Every isolated RNA sample was fully reverse transcribed, so sequencing captured expressed TCRB transcripts. Libraries were prepared by immunoSEQ multiplex PCR; TCRdb keeps only in-frame clonotypes and omits some of them. The sample lists under 450,000 clones; about 14% were seen once. The source material was naive CD4+ T cells from blood. Receptors originate from a woman under 30 in good health.

This chain uses TRBV5-1 with TRBJ1-1, with a tentative D call TRBD1 (6 bases). Trimming cost V 4 bases and J 1 base, with 11 bases left between them. Germline V gene lookup returns CDR1 SGHRS and CDR2 YFSETQ. The CDR3 is 14 amino acids. DNA of the CDR3: TGCGCCAGCAGCCGTTTGGACAGGAACACTGAAGCTTTCTTT. Its protein product is CASSRLDRNTEAFF.

This clone was observed a few times. The chain is built from TRBV7-7 and TRBJ1-2; D is unclear. This CDR3 contains 12 residues. V gave up 1 base and J gave up 7 bases, with 7 bases separating them. Germline CDR1 is SSHAT and CDR2 is FNYEAQ (reference sequence). Here the CDR3 reads CASSLEQRGYTF. CDR3 sequence (DNA): TGTGCCAGCAGCTTAGAGCAGCGTGGCTACACCTTC.

This clone was detected a few times. Within the sample, other DNA sequences also encode this same CDR3. This chain joins TRBV20-1 and TRBJ2-7; D gene ambiguous. Germline V gene data show CDR1 as DFQATT and CDR2 as SNEGSKA (reference sequence). The CDR3 has 11 residues. V shed 6 bases and J shed 3 bases, with 9 bases lying between them. The CDR3: CSARPSYEQYF. The CDR3 nucleotides are TGCAGTGCCCGCCCGAGCTACGAGCAGTACTTC.

This clone showed up just a few times. V is TRBV28 and J is TRBJ2-7; TRBD2 matches 8 bases. J gave up 4 bases and V 10 bases, and 6 bases lay outside the gene matches. This CDR3 contains 12 residues. The germline V gene has CDR1 MDHEN and CDR2 SYDVKM. CDR3 loop: CATSGSKYEQYF. As DNA, the CDR3 is TGTGCCACCAGCGGGAGTAAATACGAGCAGTACTTC.

V is TRBV10-3 and J is TRBJ1-1; no firm D call. Germline V CDR1 and CDR2: ENHRY, SYGVKD. The CDR3 covers 15 residues. V shed 0 bases and J shed 1 base, with 9 bases lying between them. This CDR3 reads CAISESYGRNTEAFF. CDR3 nucleotides: TGTGCCATCAGTGAGTCATACGGGAGGAACACTGAAGCTTTCTTT.

This clone occurred a few times. The genes are TRBV5-6 and TRBJ2-7; D unclear. The CDR3 contains 14 residues. Trimming removed 1 base at V and 1 base at J, with 9 bases between. Germline lookup yields CDR1 SGHDT and CDR2 YYEEEE. CDR3 sequence: CASSLPPPSYEQYF. CDR3 DNA sequence: TGTGCCAGCAGCTTGCCCCCTCCGTCCTACGAGCAGTACTTC.

Only a few counts were recorded for this clone. The chain links TRBV10-3 to TRBJ1-5, with TRBD1 identical over 10 bases. Germline V lookup: CDR1 ENHRY, CDR2 SYGVKD. Losses at the gene ends were 8 bases for V and 4 bases for J; bases not matched to a gene: 2. The CDR3 has 13 amino acids. The CDR3 is CAIAGQGNQPQHF. The CDR3 bases are TGTGCCATCGCGGGACAGGGGAATCAGCCCCAGCATTTT.

The chain employs TRBV28 and TRBJ1-2; TRBD1 agrees at 7 bases. V lost 5 bases, J lost 4 bases, and 7 bases stayed unmatched. Germline V gives CDR1 MDHEN, CDR2 SYDVKM. CDR3 length equals 14 residues. CDR3 bases: TGTGCCAGCAGTGTCTTGGGACAGATCTATGGCTACACCTTC. It yields the protein CASSVLGQIYGYTF.

The chain recombines TRBV7-9 with TRBJ1-1; D unresolved. The CDR3 contains 12 residues. Trimming pared 1 base from V and 7 bases from J, leaving 7 bases between. From germline, CDR1 is SEHNR and CDR2 FQNEAQ (reference sequence). In nucleotides, the CDR3 is TGTGCCAGCAGCTTAGTAGTGAGTGAAGCTTTCTTT. Amino acid sequence: CASSLVVSEAFF.

This clone was detected a few times. The rearrangement uses TRBV28 and TRBJ2-3; 8 bases line up with TRBD2. From germline, CDR1 is MDHEN and CDR2 SYDVKM. CDR3 length: 12 amino acids. Germline trimming cut 7 bases from V and 12 bases from J; bases unmatched to any gene: 9. The CDR3 DNA sequence: TGTGCCAGCACCTCTGGCGGGGGGCCCCAGTATTTT. Protein product: CASTSGGGPQYF.

The chain carries TRBV7-3 and TRBJ2-2; 10 bases are shared with TRBD1. Unmatched junction bases numbered 9, after V lost 10 bases and J lost 4 bases. Per the germline V gene, CDR1 is SGHTA and CDR2 is FQGTGA. CDR3 length equals 15 residues. The CDR3, as DNA: TGTGCCACCCAAAGACAGGGGGCCGGCACCGGGGAGCTGTTTTTT. This codes for CATQRQGAGTGELFF.

This chain uses TRBV7-2 with TRBJ1-5; 8 nucleotides agree with TRBD1. The germline gives CDR1 SGHTA, CDR2 FQGNSA. Trimming at V came to 5 bases and at J to 5 bases, leaving 8 bases not matched to a gene. This CDR3 comprises 15 residues. The CDR3 reads CASSPGQGAYQPQHF. The CDR3 DNA is TGTGCCAGCAGCCCCGGGCAGGGGGCATATCAGCCCCAGCATTTT.

V usage is TRBV23-1 and J usage is TRBJ1-1, with D perhaps matching TRBD1 (5 bases). TRBV23-1 is given ORF status, its function remaining uncertain. This CDR3 spans 16 amino acids. V was shortened by 3 bases and J by 0 bases, with 14 bases between the two germline ends. The CDR3 coding sequence is TGCGCCAGCAGTCATTGGGACGGACTATTGAACACTGAAGCTTTCTTT. It codes for CASSHWDGLLNTEAFF.

The chain joins TRBV6-4 to TRBJ2-1, with TRBD1 matching over 8 bases. CDR3 length: 13 residues. CDR1 MRHNA and CDR2 SNTAGT come from the germline V gene. With 6 bases clipped from V and 6 bases from J, the junction kept 4 bases outside the gene matches. CDR3 in DNA: TGTGCCAGCAGCGGACAGGGAGGCAATGAGCAGTTCTTC. Residues: CASSGQGGNEQFF.

This clone was found a few times. V is TRBV5-1 and J is TRBJ1-2; 9 positions agree with TRBD1. Germline V gives CDR1 SGHRS, CDR2 YFSETQ. The V segment lost 4 bases and the J segment 4 bases; nucleotides outside the gene matches: 8. The CDR3 sequence is 15 residues long. The CDR3 is CASSIRGQGTYGYTF. The DNA of the CDR3 is TGCGCCAGCAGCATCAGAGGACAGGGGACCTATGGCTACACCTTC.

The CDR3 reads CASSPKVFTGDTEAFF. CDR3 in DNA: TGTGCCAGCAGCCCAAAGGTCTTTACCGGGGACACTGAAGCTTTCTTT. This rearrangement joins TRBV4-2 to TRBJ1-1; D not certain. V was cut by 4 bases and J by 3 bases, with 18 bases left in between. This CDR3 comprises 16 residues. Looked up from germline, CDR1 is LGHNA and CDR2 is YNFKEQ.

This clone was seen a handful of times. The chain recombines TRBV7-9 with TRBJ2-2; 9 bases fit TRBD1. CDR3 length: 16 amino acids. Germline CDR1 is SEHNR and CDR2 is FQNEAQ (reference sequence). V was clipped by 2 bases and J by 3 bases; unmatched bases: 4. DNA of the CDR3: TGTGCCAGCAGCTTACCGGGACAGGGCTACACCGGGGAGCTGTTTTTT. It yields the protein CASSLPGQGYTGELFF.

The chain employs TRBV6-5 and TRBJ1-2; a possible D gene is TRBD1 (5 bases). The germline CDR1 and CDR2 sequences are MNHEY and SVGAGI. The ends were cut back, 6 bases at V and 2 bases at J, with 10 bases in the middle. The CDR3 totals 13 residues. The CDR3 loop is CASSPHRNYGYTF. In nucleotides, the CDR3 is TGTGCCAGCAGCCCACACAGGAACTATGGCTACACCTTC.

This clone was counted between two and nine times. The chain joins TRBV6-1 to TRBJ2-1; D remains unclear. V was trimmed by 5 bases and J by 5 bases, leaving 4 bases between them. CDR3 size: 11 residues. CDR1 MNHNS and CDR2 SASEGT come from the germline V gene. This chain's CDR3 is CASSWHNEQFF. CDR3 coding DNA: TGTGCCAGCAGTTGGCACAATGAGCAGTTCTTC.

This clone was detected only a few times. The chain employs TRBV29-1 and TRBJ2-1; TRBD2 aligns across 13 bases. Germline trimming cut 7 bases from V and 6 bases from J; bases unmatched to any gene: 9. CDR3 length: 15 residues. CDR1 and CDR2 from the germline V gene are SQVTM and ANQGSEA. In DNA form, the CDR3 reads TGCAGCGCCCTGACTAGCGGGAGGAGGGGCAATGAGCAGTTCTTC. It specifies CSALTSGRRGNEQFF.

The chain recombines TRBV19 with TRBJ2-7, with 7 bases lining up with TRBD2. Germline CDR1 and CDR2: LNHDA and SQIVND (reference sequence). The CDR3 consists of 13 residues. The J segment lost 2 bases and the V segment lost 5 bases, leaving 3 bases of the junction unmatched. DNA of the CDR3: TGTGCCAGTAGTTCCGGGACTACCTACGAGCAGTACTTC. Protein sequence: CASSSGTTYEQYF.

The rearrangement joins TRBV7-9 to TRBJ2-1, with D perhaps TRBD1 (5 bases). The germline V gene has CDR1 SEHNR and CDR2 FQNEAQ (reference sequence). This CDR3 has 14 amino acids. The V end was cut by 1 base, the J end by 3 bases, with 7 bases between. Written as DNA, the CDR3 is TGTGCCAGCAGCTTAGATCAGGGCTACAATGAGCAGTTCTTC. Its translation: CASSLDQGYNEQFF.

V and J are TRBV19 and TRBJ1-5; D is ambiguous. CDR1 and CDR2 from the germline V gene are LNHDA and SQIVND (reference sequence). With 3 bases removed from V and 5 bases from J, the gap between germline ends came to 17 bases. The CDR3 covers 16 residues. CDR3 nucleotide sequence: TGTGCCAGTAGTATGGAGGCGTCCCCGCCAGATCAGCCCCAGCATTTT. It codes for CASSMEASPPDQPQHF.

The chain carries TRBV7-2 and TRBJ2-7, with D possibly being TRBD1 (6 bases). The CDR3 is made up of 14 amino acids. V was clipped by 1 base and J by 3 bases, with 10 bases between them. Looked up from germline, CDR1 is SGHTA and CDR2 is FQGNSA. The CDR3 bases are TGTGCCAGCAGCTTAGAAGCCAGGGGCTACGAGCAGTACTTC. Its protein product is CASSLEARGYEQYF.

The V gene is TRBV29-1, the J gene TRBJ1-5; perhaps TRBD1 as D (6 bases). Germline-derived CDR1 and CDR2 are SQVTM and ANQGSEA. The CDR3 contains 14 residues. The V end lost 5 bases, the J end lost 0 bases, and 11 bases lay between the germline ends. In nucleotides, the CDR3 is TGCAGCGTTAAGACAGGCTATAGCAATCAGCCCCAGCATTTT. It codes for CSVKTGYSNQPQHF. Full variable domain (outside the CDR3, taken from reference TRBV29-1 and TRBJ1-5): SAVISQKPSRDICQRGTSLTIQCQVDSQVTMMFWYRQQPGQSLTLIATANQGSEATYESGFVIDKFPISRPNLTFSTLTVSNMSPEDSSIYLCSVKTGYSNQPQHFGDGTRLSIL.

This chain uses TRBV4-2 with TRBJ2-1, with 7 bases aligning to TRBD2. Germline CDR1 and CDR2: LGHNA and YNFKEQ. The CDR3 is made up of 16 amino acids. V lost 0 bases to trimming and J lost 0 bases; unmatched junction nucleotides: 2. DNA for the CDR3: TGTGCCAGCAGCCAAGATGGCGGGGGCTCCTACAATGAGCAGTTCTTC. Translated: CASSQDGGGSYNEQFF.

Points on this clone: The same CDR3 is also encoded by other DNA sequences in this sample. This chain connects TRBV28 to TRBJ2-7; D uncertain. The CDR3 consists of 12 residues. Per germline, CDR1 MDHEN and CDR2 SYDVKM. V dropped 4 bases and J dropped 4 bases, with 8 bases sitting between them. The CDR3 is CASSSPLYEQYF. CDR3 in DNA: TGTGCCAGCAGTTCCCCTCTGTACGAGCAGTACTTC.

The chain is built from TRBV30 and TRBJ2-7; 10 nucleotides align to TRBD2. With V trimmed by 8 bases and J by 3 bases, 7 bases remained unmatched. CDR1 and CDR2 (germline): GTSNPN, SVGIG (reference sequence). This CDR3 is 13 amino acids long. The CDR3 DNA reads as TGTGCCCGATCTAGCGGGGGAATCTACGAGCAGTACTTC. Protein product: CARSSGGIYEQYF.